This T cell receptor beta chain appears in the sequencing data of a study of siplizumab effects on memory and regulatory T cells. The CDR3 is 15 amino acids. The germline V and J ends were trimmed by 1 base and 1 base, with 10 bases remaining between them. Germline values: CDR1 MNHEY, CDR2 SVGAGI. TCRdb's copy holds only in-frame clones and misses some; the assay was immunoSEQ multiplex PCR. There are more than 70,000 clones in the sample; roughly 94% occur only once, and roughly 18% lies in the top ten. This receptor was obtained from a human donor in good health. The chain uses TRBV6-5 and TRBJ2-5; D is perhaps TRBD2 (6 bases). Material: CD8+ T cells sorted from blood. In DNA form, the CDR3 reads TGTGCCAGCAGTTACTTCCGGACTACCCAAGAGACCCAGTACTTC. Translating it yields CASSYFRTTQETQYF.